The 18 T cell receptor beta chains listed next were all sequenced from one sample in a study of T cell repertoires in cytomegalovirus infection (dated by TCRdb to between 2018 and 2021). No cognate antigen is known for these TCRs. Taken with the paper, the label for treatment or condition translates to: in vitro stimulation with specific CMV peptide epitopes to enrich CMV-specific T cells. Sequenced using an Illumina HiSeq 1500. Clones were called with MiXCR by TCRdb after fastp trimmed the public reads at Q25, and only in-frame beta chains were retained. When rows share a CDR3 protein, they turn into one entry using the most common DNA and genes. This sample has roughly 990,000 distinct CDR3 sequences in its table, and approximately 32% of those were observed once. 13% of the sample is in the top ten clones. Sample: cultured CD8+ T cells from PBMCs, taken from culture after CMV antigen stimulation. The receptors come from a human donor in good health (CMV status not recorded). Some clones in this sample may be carry-over from other donors' samples.

This clonotype has only a few counts. This chain uses TRBV10-3 with TRBJ2-4; TRBD2 is a possible D gene (6 bases). With 7 bases removed from V and 1 base from J, the gap between germline ends came to 14 bases. The CDR3 extends over 15 amino acids. CDR1 and CDR2 from the germline V gene are ENHRY and SYGVKD. Here the CDR3 DNA reads TGTGCCATCATGCGGACTACGGGGGCCAAAAACATTCAGTACTTC. This translates into CAIMRTTGAKNIQYF.

The chain links TRBV29-1 to TRBJ2-7, with D possibly TRBD2 on 7 matching bases. This CDR3 has 12 residues. CDR1 is SQVTM and CDR2 is ANQGSEA in the germline V gene. Trimming shortened V by 6 bases and J by 5 bases, and 14 bases separated the two germline ends. For the CDR3, the DNA is TGCAGCGTGGGAGGGGGTCCCAACGAGCAGTACTTC. Protein sequence: CSVGGGPNEQYF.

The V gene is TRBV27, the J gene TRBJ2-2, with D possibly being TRBD1 or TRBD2 (5 bases each). Trimming left V 1 base short and J 2 bases short, with 14 bases between. In germline, CDR1 is MNHEY, CDR2 SMNVEV (reference sequence). This CDR3 has 17 amino acids. The CDR3 DNA reads as TGTGCCAGCAGTTTATACAGGAGGACCCCAAACACCGGGGAGCTGTTTTTT. The encoded protein is CASSLYRRTPNTGELFF.

A few counts support this clonotype. The chain links TRBV4-1 to TRBJ2-5, with a weak D call TRBD2 (5 bases). Per germline, CDR1 MGHRA and CDR2 YSYEKL. The CDR3 spans 18 residues. Trimming shortened V by 1 base and J by 4 bases, and 22 bases separated the two germline ends. The chain's CDR3 is CASSQVQHRGWLLETQYF. The CDR3 DNA follows: TGCGCCAGCAGCCAAGTCCAGCATCGGGGATGGCTGTTAGAGACCCAGTACTTC.

The rearrangement joins TRBV28 to TRBJ1-2; TRBD1 is a possible D gene (5 bases). This CDR3 spans 14 amino acids. V shed 5 bases and J shed 8 bases, with 18 bases lying between them. In germline, CDR1 is MDHEN, CDR2 SYDVKM. The CDR3 DNA sequence: TGTGCCAGCAGTCCCACCCACAGGCTTCTGGGCTACACCTTC. Translation gives CASSPTHRLLGYTF.

This clonotype was detected a few times. This chain uses TRBV5-5 with TRBJ1-2, with D unclear. The V end lost 0 bases, the J end lost 6 bases, and 12 bases lay between the germline ends. Germline V CDR1 and CDR2: SGHKS, YYEKEE (reference sequence). This CDR3 is built from 14 residues. As DNA, the CDR3 is TGTGCCAGCAGCTTGGCTGATGGAAGCCATGGCTACACCTTC. Its protein is CASSLADGSHGYTF.

The table lists this clonotype with a few counts. This chain links TRBV10-1 with TRBJ1-1, with a tentative D call TRBD1 (5 bases). V lost 0 bases to trimming and J lost 6 bases, with 14 bases between them. The CDR3 contains 15 residues. Germline CDR1 WNHNN, CDR2 SYGVQD (reference sequence). CDR3 sequence reads: CASSESSQGASEAFF. The CDR3 DNA sequence: TGCGCCAGCAGTGAGTCGAGTCAGGGAGCTTCTGAAGCTTTCTTT.

This clonotype was seen once. The chain carries TRBV6-2 or TRBV6-3 and TRBJ1-1; D may be TRBD1 (5 bases). V was shortened by 8 bases and J by 4 bases, with 11 bases between the two germline ends. The CDR3 has 12 residues. The germline V gene has CDR1 MNHEY and CDR2 SVGEGT. CDR3 coding DNA: TGTGCCAGCCATCGGGACCTCACTGAAGCTTTCTTT. This gives the protein CASHRDLTEAFF.

This clonotype was found many times. The chain couples TRBV12-3 or TRBV12-4 to TRBJ2-3; TRBD1 aligns across 10 bases. The CDR3 consists of 16 residues. The trim removed 6 bases at V and 3 bases at J, leaving 9 bases unmatched. CDR3 nucleotides: TGTGCCAGCAGCCTATATCCGGGACAGGGGACAGATACGCAGTATTTT. Amino acid sequence: CASSLYPGQGTDTQYF.

This sequence joins TRBV6-1 and TRBJ2-6, with D uncertain. CDR1 is MNHNS, CDR2 SASEGT, per germline. The CDR3 is 16 amino acids. V lost 5 bases and J lost 1, with 12 bases in between. The CDR3 is CASSQGVGSGANVLTF. The CDR3 DNA reads as TGTGCCAGCAGTCAAGGCGTAGGTTCTGGGGCCAACGTCCTGACTTTC.

The CDR3 nucleotides are TGTGCCAGCAGTTTTGTAGCGAACACCGGGGAGCTGTTTTTT. Its translation: CASSFVANTGELFF. The chain couples TRBV27 to TRBJ2-2; D unclear. Germline lookup yields CDR1 MNHEY and CDR2 SMNVEV (reference sequence). The CDR3 has 14 residues. V was pared by 3 bases and J by 0 bases, with 5 bases between.

This chain links TRBV7-2 with TRBJ2-1; TRBD2 is a possible D gene (5 bases). The CDR3 loop spans 15 amino acids. Germline V gene sequence: CDR1 SGHTA, CDR2 FQGNSA. The V end was cut by 2 bases, the J end by 9 bases, with 17 bases between. CDR3 sequence (DNA): TGTGCCAGCAGCTTAAGAGACTCACTTGGGAGTGAGCAGTTCTTC. Translation gives CASSLRDSLGSEQFF.

This chain uses TRBV7-2 with TRBJ2-3; D might be TRBD1 or TRBD2, each matching 5 bases. The germline V and J ends were trimmed by 3 bases and 2 bases, with 15 bases remaining between them. This CDR3 region has 16 residues. Germline V gene data show CDR1 as SGHTA and CDR2 as FQGNSA. Here the CDR3 DNA reads TGTGCCAGCAGCTTGGGGACGTCTAGCCCCACAGATACGCAGTATTTT. It yields the protein CASSLGTSSPTDTQYF.

This clonotype was detected only a few times. J is TRBJ2-6 and V is TRBV12-3 or TRBV12-4; 10 bases match TRBD2. The CDR3 covers 20 residues. V lost 5 bases, J lost 1 base, and 14 bases stayed unmatched. CDR3 sequence (DNA): TGTGCCAGCAGTCGGCAGGGTTTTGGTAGCGGGGGGTCTGGGGCCAACGTCCTGACTTTC. As protein: CASSRQGFGSGGSGANVLTF.

At least ten counts were recorded for this clonotype. At one boundary the junction diverges from the germline segment, which might be a read error. The rearrangement uses TRBV7-7 and TRBJ2-1, with 9 bases that match TRBD2. The CDR3 is made up of 16 amino acids. Germline V lookup: CDR1 SSHAT, CDR2 FNYEAQ (reference sequence). The CDR3 DNA follows: TGTGCTAGCAGCCTCTCAGCGGGGGGAACCTACAATGAGCAGTTCTTC. It specifies CASSLSAGGTYNEQFF.

This chain uses TRBV20-1 with TRBJ2-1, with D maybe TRBD2 (6 bases). This CDR3 has 16 amino acids. Germline V CDR1 and CDR2: DFQATT, SNEGSKA (reference sequence). V lost 2 bases to trimming and J lost 0 bases, with 14 bases between them. The CDR3 loop is CSARPPGASSYNEQFF. CDR3 nucleotides: TGCAGTGCTAGACCTCCGGGAGCTAGCTCCTACAATGAGCAGTTCTTC.

The genes are TRBV27 and TRBJ1-5; 7 bases align to TRBD1. Trimming cost V 3 bases and J 7 bases; bases outside gene matches: 6. Germline lookup yields CDR1 MNHEY and CDR2 SMNVEV (reference sequence). The CDR3 is 14 residues long. This CDR3 is CASSFTGVRQPQHF. CDR3 DNA: TGTGCCAGCAGTTTTACAGGGGTACGGCAGCCCCAGCATTTT.

The chain links TRBV2 to TRBJ1-5; D is unresolved. The CDR3 runs 14 residues. V shed 3 bases and J shed 0 bases, with 6 bases lying between them. CDR1 is SNHLY and CDR2 is FYNNEI in the germline V gene. CDR3 residues: CASSEGDSNQPQHF. The CDR3, as DNA: TGTGCCAGCAGTGAGGGTGATAGCAATCAGCCCCAGCATTTT.